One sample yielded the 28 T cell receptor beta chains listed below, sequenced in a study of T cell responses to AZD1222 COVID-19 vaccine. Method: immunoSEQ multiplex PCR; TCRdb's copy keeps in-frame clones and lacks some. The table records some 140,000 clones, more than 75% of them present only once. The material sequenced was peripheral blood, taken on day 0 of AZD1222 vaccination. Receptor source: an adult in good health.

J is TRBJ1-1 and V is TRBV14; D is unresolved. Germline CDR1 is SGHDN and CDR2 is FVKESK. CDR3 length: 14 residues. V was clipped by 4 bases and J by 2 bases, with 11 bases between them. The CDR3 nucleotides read TGTGCCAGCAGCCCCGGGGTAAAAAACACTGAAGCTTTCTTT. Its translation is CASSPGVKNTEAFF.

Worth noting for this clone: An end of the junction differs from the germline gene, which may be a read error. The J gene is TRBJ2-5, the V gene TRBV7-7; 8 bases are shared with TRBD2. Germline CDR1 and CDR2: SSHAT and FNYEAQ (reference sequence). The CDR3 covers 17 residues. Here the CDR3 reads CASSLGSSGGPPETQYF. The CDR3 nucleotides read TGTGCTAGCAGCTTAGGTTCCTCGGGGGGGCCTCCAGAGACCCAGTACTTC. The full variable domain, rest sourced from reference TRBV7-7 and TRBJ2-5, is GAGVSQSPRYKVTKRGQDVTLRCDPISSHATLYWYQQALGQGPEFLTYFNYEAQPDKSGLPSDRFSAERPEGSISTLTIQRTEQRDSAMYRCASSLGSSGGPPETQYFGPGTRLLVL.

CDR3 sequence: CASSEAGTYGYTF. Written as DNA, the CDR3 is TGTGCCAGCAGCGAAGCAGGGACCTATGGCTACACCTTC. The chain couples TRBV7-2 to TRBJ1-2, with D possibly TRBD1 on 5 matching bases. Germline-derived CDR1 and CDR2 are SGHTA and FQGNSA. CDR3 size: 13 residues. V was clipped by 5 bases and J by 4 bases, with 11 bases between them.

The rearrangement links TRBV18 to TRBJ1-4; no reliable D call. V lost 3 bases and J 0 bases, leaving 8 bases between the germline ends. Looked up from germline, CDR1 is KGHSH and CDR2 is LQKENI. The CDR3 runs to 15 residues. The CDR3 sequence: CASSPPGSTNEKLFF. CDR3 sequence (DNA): TGTGCCAGCTCACCTCCGGGTTCAACTAATGAAAAACTGTTTTTT.

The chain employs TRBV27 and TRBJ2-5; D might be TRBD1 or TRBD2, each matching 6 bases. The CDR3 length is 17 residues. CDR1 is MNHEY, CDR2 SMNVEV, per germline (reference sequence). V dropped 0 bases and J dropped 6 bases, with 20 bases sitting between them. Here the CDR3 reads CASSLSGGLGRGKTQYF. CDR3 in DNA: TGTGCCAGCAGTTTATCAGGGGGGTTGGGCAGGGGAAAGACCCAGTACTTC.

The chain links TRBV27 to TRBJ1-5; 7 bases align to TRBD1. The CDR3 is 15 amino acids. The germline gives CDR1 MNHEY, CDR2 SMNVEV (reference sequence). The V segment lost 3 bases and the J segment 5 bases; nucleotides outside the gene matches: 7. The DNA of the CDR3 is TGTGCCAGCAGTTTGAACAGGGGTGGGGATCAGCCCCAGCATTTT. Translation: CASSLNRGGDQPQHF.

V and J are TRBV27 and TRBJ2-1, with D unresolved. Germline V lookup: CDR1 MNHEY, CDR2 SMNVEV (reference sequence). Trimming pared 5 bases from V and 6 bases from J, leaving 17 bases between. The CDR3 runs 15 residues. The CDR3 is CASSLKVERTNEQFF. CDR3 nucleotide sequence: TGTGCCAGCAGTCTCAAGGTCGAGAGAACCAATGAGCAGTTCTTC.

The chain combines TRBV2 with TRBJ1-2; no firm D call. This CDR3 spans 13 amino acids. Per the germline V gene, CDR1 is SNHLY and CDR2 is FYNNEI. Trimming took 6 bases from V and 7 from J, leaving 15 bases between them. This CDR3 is CASRDGRAIGYTF. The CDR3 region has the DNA TGTGCCAGCAGGGACGGCAGAGCTATTGGCTACACCTTC.

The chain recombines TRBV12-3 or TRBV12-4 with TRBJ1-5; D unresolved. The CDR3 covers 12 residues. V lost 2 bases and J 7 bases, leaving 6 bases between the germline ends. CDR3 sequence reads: CASSLMRQPQHF. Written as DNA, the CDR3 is TGTGCCAGCAGTTTAATGCGACAGCCCCAGCATTTT.

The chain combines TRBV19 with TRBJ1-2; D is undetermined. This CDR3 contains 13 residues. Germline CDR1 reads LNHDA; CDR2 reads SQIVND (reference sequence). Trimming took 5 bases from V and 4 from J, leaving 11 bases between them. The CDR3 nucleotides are TGTGCCAGTAGTGCAGGAGGCGCCTATGGCTACACCTTC. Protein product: CASSAGGAYGYTF.

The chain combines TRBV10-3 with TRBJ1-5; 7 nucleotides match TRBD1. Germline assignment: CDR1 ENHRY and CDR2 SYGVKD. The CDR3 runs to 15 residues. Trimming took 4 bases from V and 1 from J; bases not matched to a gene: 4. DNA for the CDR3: TGTGCCATCAGTGTGACAGGGATGAGCAATCAGCCCCAGCATTTT. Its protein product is CAISVTGMSNQPQHF.

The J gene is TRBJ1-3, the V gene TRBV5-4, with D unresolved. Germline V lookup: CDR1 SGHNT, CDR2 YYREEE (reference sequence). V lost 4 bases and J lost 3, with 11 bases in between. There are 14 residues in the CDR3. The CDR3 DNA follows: TGTGCCAGCAGCCAAGGAGCGCTTGGAAACACCATATATTTT. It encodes CASSQGALGNTIYF.

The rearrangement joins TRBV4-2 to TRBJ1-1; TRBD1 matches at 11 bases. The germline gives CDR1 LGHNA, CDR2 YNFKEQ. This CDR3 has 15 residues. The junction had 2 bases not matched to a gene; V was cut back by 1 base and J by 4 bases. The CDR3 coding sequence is TGTGCCAGCAGCCAAGCCGGGACAGGGGGCACTGAAGCTTTCTTT. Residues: CASSQAGTGGTEAFF.

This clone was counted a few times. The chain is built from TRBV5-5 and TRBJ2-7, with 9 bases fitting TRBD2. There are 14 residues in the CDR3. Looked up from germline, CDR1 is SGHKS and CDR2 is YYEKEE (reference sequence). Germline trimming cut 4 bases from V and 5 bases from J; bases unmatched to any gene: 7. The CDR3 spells CASSGRASGDEQYF. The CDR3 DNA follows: TGTGCCAGCAGCGGGAGGGCTAGCGGGGACGAGCAGTACTTC.

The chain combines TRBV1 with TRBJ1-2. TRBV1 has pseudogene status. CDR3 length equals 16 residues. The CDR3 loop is CTSSQVRHRANYGYTF. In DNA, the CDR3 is TGCACCAGCAGCCAAGTCCGGCACCGAGCTAACTATGGCTACACCTTC.

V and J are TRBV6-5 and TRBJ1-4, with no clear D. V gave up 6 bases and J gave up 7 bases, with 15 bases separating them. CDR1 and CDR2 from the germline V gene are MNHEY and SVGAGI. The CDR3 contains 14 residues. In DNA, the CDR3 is TGTGCCAGCAGACCATTGAGGATGGGTGAAAAACTGTTTTTT. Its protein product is CASRPLRMGEKLFF.

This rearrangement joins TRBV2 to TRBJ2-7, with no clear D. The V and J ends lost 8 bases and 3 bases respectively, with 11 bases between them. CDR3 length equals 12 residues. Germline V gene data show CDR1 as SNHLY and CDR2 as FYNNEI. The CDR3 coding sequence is TGTGCCAGCGGAATTGACATCTACGAGCAGTACTTC. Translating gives CASGIDIYEQYF.

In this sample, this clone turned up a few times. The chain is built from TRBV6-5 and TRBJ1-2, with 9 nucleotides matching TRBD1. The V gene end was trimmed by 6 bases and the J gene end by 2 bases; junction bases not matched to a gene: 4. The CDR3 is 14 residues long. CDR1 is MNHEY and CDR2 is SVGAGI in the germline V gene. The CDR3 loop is CASRLGQGNYGYTF. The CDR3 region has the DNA TGTGCCAGCAGGCTGGGACAGGGAAACTATGGCTACACCTTC.

The CDR3 DNA reads as TGTGCCAGCAGAGAGGACACCCACACAGATACGCAGTATTTT. Translation: CASREDTHTDTQYF. The chain uses TRBV2 and TRBJ2-3, with D possibly TRBD1 on 5 matching bases. This CDR3 is 14 amino acids long. Germline V lookup: CDR1 SNHLY, CDR2 FYNNEI. Trimming stripped 6 bases from V and 2 bases from J, with 12 bases between. Full variable domain (outside the CDR3, taken from reference TRBV2 and TRBJ2-3): EPEVTQTPSHQVTQMGQEVILRCVPISNHLYFYWYRQILGQKVEFLVSFYNNEISEKSEIFDDQFSVERPDGSNFTLKIRSTKLEDSAMYFCASREDTHTDTQYFGPGTRLTVL.

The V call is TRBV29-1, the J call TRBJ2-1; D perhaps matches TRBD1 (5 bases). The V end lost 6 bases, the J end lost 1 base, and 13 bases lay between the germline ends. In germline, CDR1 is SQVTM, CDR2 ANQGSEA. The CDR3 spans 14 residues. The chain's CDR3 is CSVLTVPSYNEQFF. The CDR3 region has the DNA TGCAGCGTGTTGACAGTTCCGTCCTACAATGAGCAGTTCTTC.

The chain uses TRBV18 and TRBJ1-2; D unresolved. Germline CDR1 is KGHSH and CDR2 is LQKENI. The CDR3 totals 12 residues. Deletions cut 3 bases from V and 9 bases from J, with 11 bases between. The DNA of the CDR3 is TGTGCCAGCTCACCTACCACGACTAGCTACACCTTC. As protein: CASSPTTTSYTF. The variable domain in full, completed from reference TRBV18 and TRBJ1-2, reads NAGVMQNPRHLVRRRGQEARLRCSPMKGHSHVYWYRQLPEEGLKFMVYLQKENIIDESGMPKERFSAEFPKEGPSILRIQQVVRGDSAAYFCASSPTTTSYTFGSGTRLTVV.

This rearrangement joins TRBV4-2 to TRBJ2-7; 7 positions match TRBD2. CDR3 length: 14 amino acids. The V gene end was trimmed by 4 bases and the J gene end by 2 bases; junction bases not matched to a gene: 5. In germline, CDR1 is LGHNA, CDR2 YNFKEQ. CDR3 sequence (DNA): TGTGCCAGCAGCCCTTGGGGGGGAACCTACGAGCAGTACTTC. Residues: CASSPWGGTYEQYF.

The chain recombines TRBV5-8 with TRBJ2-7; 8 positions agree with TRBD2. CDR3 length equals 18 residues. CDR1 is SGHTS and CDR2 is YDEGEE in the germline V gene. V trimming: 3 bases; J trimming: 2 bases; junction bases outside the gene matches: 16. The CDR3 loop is CASSSGRNFSGDPYEQYF. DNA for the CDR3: TGTGCCAGCAGCTCGGGCCGAAACTTTAGCGGGGATCCCTACGAGCAGTACTTC.

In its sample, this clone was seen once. The CDR3 DNA follows: TGCAGCGTTGGAGGGCTAAACACTGAAGCTTTCTTT. Translating it yields CSVGGLNTEAFF. The V gene is TRBV29-1, the J gene TRBJ1-1; no firm D call. Germline V gene lookup returns CDR1 SQVTM and CDR2 ANQGSEA. The CDR3 has 12 residues. V was shortened by 4 bases and J by 2 bases, with 8 bases between the two germline ends.

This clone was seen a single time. CDR3 bases: TGTGCCAGCAGCTTGGTGGCCCTCACAGGGGGCGTGGGCTACACCTTC. This sequence encodes CASSLVALTGGVGYTF. V gene TRBV7-2 combines with J gene TRBJ1-2, with 9 bases aligning to TRBD1. Germline CDR1 reads SGHTA; CDR2 reads FQGNSA. The CDR3 runs to 16 residues. The V and J ends lost 3 bases and 8 bases, in that order; junction bases with no gene match: 13. The full variable domain, with the rest looked up from reference TRBV7-2 and TRBJ1-2, is GAGVSQSPSNKVTEKGKDVELRCDPISGHTALYWYRQSLGQGLEFLIYFQGNSAPDKSGLPSDRFSAERTGGSVSTLTIQRTQQEDSAVYLCASSLVALTGGVGYTFGSGTRLTVV.

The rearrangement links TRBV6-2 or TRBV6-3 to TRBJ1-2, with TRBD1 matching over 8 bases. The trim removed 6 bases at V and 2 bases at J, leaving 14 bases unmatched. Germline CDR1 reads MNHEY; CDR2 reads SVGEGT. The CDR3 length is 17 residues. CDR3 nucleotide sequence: TGTGCCAGCAGCCCTAGGACAGGGAGGAGGGGAAACTATGGCTACACCTTC. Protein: CASSPRTGRRGNYGYTF.

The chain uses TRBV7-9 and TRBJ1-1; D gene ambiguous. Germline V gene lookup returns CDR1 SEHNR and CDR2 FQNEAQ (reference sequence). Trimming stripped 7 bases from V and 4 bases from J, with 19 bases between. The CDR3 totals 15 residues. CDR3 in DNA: TGTGCCAGCACCAATTACCGCGGCGGGGTCACTGAAGCTTTCTTT. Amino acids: CASTNYRGGVTEAFF.

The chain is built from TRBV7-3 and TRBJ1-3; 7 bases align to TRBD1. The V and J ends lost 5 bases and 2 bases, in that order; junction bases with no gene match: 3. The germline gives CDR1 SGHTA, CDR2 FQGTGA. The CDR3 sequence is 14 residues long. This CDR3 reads CASSPGGAGNTIYF. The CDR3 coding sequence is TGTGCCAGCAGCCCAGGGGGTGCTGGAAACACCATATATTTT.